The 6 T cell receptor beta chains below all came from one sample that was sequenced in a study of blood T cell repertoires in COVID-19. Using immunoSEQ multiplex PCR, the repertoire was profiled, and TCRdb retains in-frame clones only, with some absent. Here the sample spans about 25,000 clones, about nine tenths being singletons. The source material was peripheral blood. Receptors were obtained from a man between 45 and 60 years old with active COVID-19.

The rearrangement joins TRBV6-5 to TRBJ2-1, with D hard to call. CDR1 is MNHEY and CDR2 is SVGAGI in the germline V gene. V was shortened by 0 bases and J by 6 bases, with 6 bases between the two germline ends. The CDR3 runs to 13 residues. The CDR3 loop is CASSYSSSNEQFF. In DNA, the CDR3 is TGTGCCAGCAGTTACTCGTCTAGCAATGAGCAGTTCTTC.

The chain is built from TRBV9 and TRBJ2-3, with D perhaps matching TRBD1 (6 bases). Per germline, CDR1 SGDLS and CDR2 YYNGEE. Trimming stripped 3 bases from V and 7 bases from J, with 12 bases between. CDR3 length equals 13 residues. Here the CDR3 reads CASSAIQGNTQYF. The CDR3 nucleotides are TGTGCCAGCAGCGCTATACAGGGCAATACGCAGTATTTT.

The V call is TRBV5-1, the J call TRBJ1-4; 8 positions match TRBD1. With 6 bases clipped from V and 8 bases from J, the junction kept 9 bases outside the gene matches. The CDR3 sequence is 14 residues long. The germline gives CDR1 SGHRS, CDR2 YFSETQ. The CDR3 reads CASTRQGQGEKLFF. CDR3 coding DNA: TGCGCCAGCACCCGACAGGGGCAGGGGGAAAAACTGTTTTTT.

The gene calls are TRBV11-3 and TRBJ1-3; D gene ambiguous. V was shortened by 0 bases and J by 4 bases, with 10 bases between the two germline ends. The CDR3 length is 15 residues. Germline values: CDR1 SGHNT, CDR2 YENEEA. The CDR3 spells CASSLDGPRGNTIYF. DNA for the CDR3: TGTGCCAGCAGCTTAGATGGCCCGCGGGGAAACACCATATATTTT.

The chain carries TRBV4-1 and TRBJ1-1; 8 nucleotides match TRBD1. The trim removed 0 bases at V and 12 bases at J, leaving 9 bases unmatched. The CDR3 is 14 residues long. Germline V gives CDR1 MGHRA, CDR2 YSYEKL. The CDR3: CASSQETGAWVTFF. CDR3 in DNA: TGCGCCAGCAGCCAAGAGACAGGGGCTTGGGTGACTTTCTTT.

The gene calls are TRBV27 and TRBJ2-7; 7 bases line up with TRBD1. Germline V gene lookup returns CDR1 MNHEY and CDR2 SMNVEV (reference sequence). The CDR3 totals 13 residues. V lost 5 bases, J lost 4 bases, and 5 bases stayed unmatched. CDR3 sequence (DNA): TGTGCCAGCAGTCCCAGACAGGGTTACGAGCAGTACTTC. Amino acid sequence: CASSPRQGYEQYF.